This entry lists 25 T cell receptor beta chains sequenced from one sample in a study of T cell responses to AZD1222 COVID-19 vaccine. Here immunoSEQ multiplex PCR was the method, and the copy in TCRdb shows in-frame clones only, minus some. This table has some 63,000 clones, roughly 87% appearing once. The sequencing used peripheral blood, collected 28 days after the second AZD1222 dose. These receptors were obtained from an adult who received the AZD1222 COVID-19 vaccine.

The rearrangement uses TRBV30 and TRBJ1-4, with a weak D call TRBD1 (6 bases). The CDR3 is 16 residues long. The germline CDR1 and CDR2 sequences are GTSNPN and SVGIG (reference sequence). Trimming removed 1 base from V and 0 bases from J, with 12 bases in between. This CDR3 reads CAWSAGQSPTNEKLFF. The CDR3 DNA sequence: TGTGCCTGGAGTGCCGGACAGAGTCCAACTAATGAAAAACTGTTTTTT.

This chain joins TRBV19 and TRBJ2-5; 7 nucleotides align to TRBD1. Germline CDR1 and CDR2: LNHDA and SQIVND (reference sequence). Trimming took 5 bases from V and 9 from J; bases not matched to a gene: 15. The CDR3 covers 15 residues. The CDR3 DNA reads TGTGCCAGTAGTGGTGGACAGGACGCCTTCAGGGCCCAGTACTTC. It encodes CASSGGQDAFRAQYF.

V and J are TRBV15 and TRBJ1-3, with TRBD1 as a possible D gene (5 bases). Germline V gene data show CDR1 as LNHNV and CDR2 as YYDKDF (reference sequence). V dropped 1 base and J dropped 3 bases, with 10 bases sitting between them. The CDR3 is 15 residues long. This CDR3 reads CATSRVKGLGNTIYF. The CDR3 DNA reads TGTGCCACCAGCAGAGTTAAGGGACTTGGAAACACCATATATTTT.

As for this clone: Other DNA sequences from this sample encode an identical CDR3 as well. The chain couples TRBV19 to TRBJ1-1; the match to TRBD1 covers 7 bases. The CDR3 totals 14 residues. Germline values: CDR1 LNHDA, CDR2 SQIVND (reference sequence). The trim removed 1 base at V and 5 bases at J, leaving 4 bases unmatched. The CDR3 DNA reads as TGTGCCAGTAGTATAGGACAGGGAGGAACTGAAGCTTTCTTT. Translation gives CASSIGQGGTEAFF.

The chain joins TRBV10-3 to TRBJ2-7; 7 nucleotides line up with TRBD1. The CDR3 consists of 13 residues. Germline CDR1 reads ENHRY; CDR2 reads SYGVKD. Losses at the gene ends were 8 bases for V and 6 bases for J; bases not matched to a gene: 10. In DNA form, the CDR3 reads TGTGCCATCGCCTCGGGACAGAGTCTCGAGCAGTACTTC. Translation: CAIASGQSLEQYF.

The rearrangement uses TRBV11-1 and TRBJ2-3; tentatively, D is TRBD2 (6 bases). Germline V lookup: CDR1 SGHAT, CDR2 FQDESV (reference sequence). This CDR3 comprises 15 residues. V lost 2 bases, J lost 0 bases, and 9 bases lay in between. CDR3 bases: TGTGCCAGCAGCTTAACGGGGGATAGCACAGATACGCAGTATTTT. It yields the protein CASSLTGDSTDTQYF.

V and J are TRBV19 and TRBJ1-2; a weak D match, TRBD1 (6 bases). CDR3 length equals 17 residues. Germline V gene data show CDR1 as LNHDA and CDR2 as SQIVND (reference sequence). V lost 5 bases and J lost 5, with 24 bases in between. The chain's CDR3 is CASSAIGGTHVFYGYTF. The DNA for the CDR3 is TGTGCCAGTAGTGCAATAGGCGGGACACACGTCTTTTATGGCTACACCTTC.

The chain employs TRBV2 and TRBJ2-1, with D unclear. CDR1 is SNHLY and CDR2 is FYNNEI in the germline V gene. The V end lost 7 bases, the J end lost 8 bases, and 18 bases lay between the germline ends. The CDR3 is 14 amino acids. This chain's CDR3 is CASKGRINVDEQFF. The CDR3 coding sequence is TGTGCCAGCAAGGGCAGGATCAACGTCGATGAGCAGTTCTTC.

This clone was observed a handful of times. The gene calls are TRBV5-1 and TRBJ2-7, with D possibly matching TRBD2 (5 bases). In germline, CDR1 is SGHRS, CDR2 YFSETQ. The V and J ends lost 4 bases and 3 bases respectively, with 14 bases between them. The CDR3 is 14 amino acids. CDR3 sequence reads: CASSKDGRGYEQYF. Here the CDR3 DNA reads TGCGCCAGCAGCAAGGACGGTCGGGGCTACGAGCAGTACTTC. Variable domain in full (rest from reference TRBV5-1 and TRBJ2-7): KAGVTQTPRYLIKTRGQQVTLSCSPISGHRSVSWYQQTPGQGLQFLFEYFSETQRNKGNFPGRFSGRQFSNSRSEMNVSTLELGDSALYLCASSKDGRGYEQYFGPGTRLTVT.

The rearrangement links TRBV27 to TRBJ1-5; D gene unclear. CDR3 size: 12 residues. Trimming took off 3 bases at V and 11 bases at J, with 11 bases between the two ends. Per germline, CDR1 MNHEY and CDR2 SMNVEV (reference sequence). CDR3 nucleotides: TGTGCCAGCAGTTTCGTCTCAGGCACCCAGCATTTT. Translating gives CASSFVSGTQHF.

The genes are TRBV7-2 and TRBJ2-5, with D unresolved. V lost 3 bases to trimming and J lost 5 bases, with 1 base between them. Germline V gives CDR1 SGHTA, CDR2 FQGNSA. There are 10 residues in the CDR3. The CDR3 sequence is CASSLETQYF. In DNA, the CDR3 is TGTGCCAGCAGCTTGGAGACCCAGTACTTC.

The CDR3 region is CASSSYSPGGNSPLHF. CDR3 DNA: TGTGCCAGCAGTTCTTACTCGCCAGGGGGAAATTCACCCCTCCACTTT. The chain employs TRBV27 and TRBJ1-6, with 7 bases identical to TRBD1. This CDR3 has 16 amino acids. The V gene end was trimmed by 4 bases and the J gene end by 7 bases; junction bases not matched to a gene: 10. Germline loops: CDR1 MNHEY, CDR2 SMNVEV (reference sequence).

This clone was seen a single time. The chain combines TRBV30 with TRBJ1-2; TRBD1 might be the D (5 bases). Germline CDR1 and CDR2: GTSNPN and SVGIG (reference sequence). This CDR3 is 16 amino acids long. CDR3 protein: CGCKRGRRMSNYGYTF. The CDR3 DNA follows: TGTGGCTGCAAGAGGGGCAGGCGGATGTCCAACTATGGCTACACCTTC. Supplemented by reference TRBV30 and TRBJ1-2, the full variable domain reads SQTIHQWPATLVQPVGSPLSLECTVEGTSNPNLYWYRQAAGRGLQLLFYSVGIGQISSEVPQNLSASRPQDRQFILSSKKLLLSDSGFYLCGCKRGRRMSNYGYTFGSGTRLTVV.

CDR3 loop: CASSKVVAVYNEQFF. The CDR3 DNA follows: TGTGCCAGCAGCAAAGTAGTGGCGGTCTACAATGAGCAGTTCTTC. The V and J genes are TRBV21-1 and TRBJ2-1; no DNA check was done on the table's D call, TRBD2. TRBV21-1 is a pseudogene. This CDR3 is built from 15 residues.

The chain has TRBV2 and TRBJ2-5, with unresolved D. The V gene lost 5 bases and the J gene lost 5 bases, with 15 bases spanning the gap. The CDR3 totals 14 residues. Germline V gene lookup returns CDR1 SNHLY and CDR2 FYNNEI. The CDR3 sequence is CASSSGPLRETQYF. As DNA, the CDR3 is TGTGCCAGCAGTTCCGGGCCATTAAGGGAGACCCAGTACTTC.

V is TRBV11-2 and J is TRBJ1-2; D possibly corresponds to TRBD1 (5 bases). V gave up 0 bases and J gave up 4 bases, with 12 bases separating them. CDR3 length equals 15 residues. Germline values: CDR1 SGHAT, CDR2 FQNNGV. Here the CDR3 reads CASSLDGGVGYGYTF. The CDR3 coding sequence is TGTGCCAGCAGCTTAGATGGGGGGGTCGGCTATGGCTACACCTTC.

The rearrangement uses TRBV2 and TRBJ2-2; 8 nucleotides line up with TRBD1. This CDR3 is 15 amino acids long. V dropped 3 bases and J dropped 3; count of bases not matched to a gene: 3. Germline CDR1 SNHLY, CDR2 FYNNEI. For the CDR3, the DNA is TGTGCCAGCAGTGAGAGGACAGGGTACACCGGGGAGCTGTTTTTT. Translation gives CASSERTGYTGELFF.

This clone was found a few times. CDR3 sequence reads: CASSYRGNTEAFF. CDR3 in DNA: TGTGCCAGCAGTTACAGGGGGAACACTGAAGCTTTCTTT. The gene calls are TRBV2 and TRBJ1-1; 7 nucleotides line up with TRBD1. Germline assignment: CDR1 SNHLY and CDR2 FYNNEI. The V and J ends lost 5 bases and 1 base, in that order; junction bases with no gene match: 1. The CDR3 consists of 13 residues.

The rearrangement joins TRBV9 to TRBJ2-7, with 10 bases aligning to TRBD1. Losses at the gene ends were 3 bases for V and 5 bases for J; bases not matched to a gene: 5. This CDR3 comprises 14 residues. Germline lookup yields CDR1 SGDLS and CDR2 YYNGEE. The CDR3 reads CASSDRDRGNEQYF. In DNA, the CDR3 is TGTGCCAGCAGCGACCGGGACAGGGGCAACGAGCAGTACTTC.

The chain employs TRBV5-5 and TRBJ1-1; D is uncertain. Germline V gene data show CDR1 as SGHKS and CDR2 as YYEKEE (reference sequence). CDR3 length equals 12 residues. V dropped 0 bases and J dropped 7 bases, with 7 bases sitting between them. The CDR3 reads CASSLVGSEAFF. CDR3 nucleotide sequence: TGTGCCAGCAGCTTGGTAGGGAGTGAAGCTTTCTTT.

This clone was recorded only once. V is TRBV5-1 and J is TRBJ1-1, with 8 bases matching TRBD1. Germline assignment: CDR1 SGHRS and CDR2 YFSETQ. V lost 0 bases, J lost 5 bases, and 3 bases stayed unmatched. The CDR3 consists of 14 residues. The CDR3 DNA sequence: TGCGCCAGCAGCTTGGGGGACAGGCAAACTGAAGCTTTCTTT. Translated, it gives CASSLGDRQTEAFF.

The V call is TRBV19, the J call TRBJ2-5; D is undetermined. Per germline, CDR1 LNHDA and CDR2 SQIVND (reference sequence). With 1 base removed from V and 2 bases from J, the gap between germline ends came to 5 bases. The CDR3 consists of 13 residues. The CDR3 protein is CASSIGSQETQYF. The CDR3 DNA sequence: TGTGCCAGTAGTATAGGCAGTCAAGAGACCCAGTACTTC.

This chain joins TRBV21-1 and TRBJ1-6. TRBV21-1 counts as a pseudogene. This CDR3 comprises 16 residues. In DNA form, the CDR3 reads TGTGCCACACCGGACCTGGGGGGGTACTCGGGTTCACCCCTCCACTTT. Amino acids: CATPDLGGYSGSPLHF.

The chain is built from TRBV9 and TRBJ2-2; 9 nucleotides agree with TRBD1. Germline V gene data show CDR1 as SGDLS and CDR2 as YYNGEE. The CDR3 sequence is 18 residues long. V dropped 3 bases and J dropped 6; count of bases not matched to a gene: 15. The DNA of the CDR3 is TGTGCCAGCAGCGCGACAGGGGGACTCCCTCAGGGGGCCGGGGAGCTGTTTTTT. It encodes CASSATGGLPQGAGELFF.

The V gene is TRBV14, the J gene TRBJ2-3; 11 bases agree with TRBD2. J lost 4 bases, V lost 4 bases, and 7 bases had no gene match. Germline V gives CDR1 SGHDN, CDR2 FVKESK. The CDR3 extends over 16 amino acids. This CDR3 reads CASSLLTSGVADTQYF. In DNA form, the CDR3 reads TGTGCCAGCAGCCTGCTGACTAGCGGGGTCGCAGATACGCAGTATTTT. Full variable domain (missing parts from reference TRBV14 and TRBJ2-3): EAGVTQFPSHSVIEKGQTVTLRCDPISGHDNLYWYRRVMGKEIKFLLHFVKESKQDESGMPNNRFLAERTGGTYSTLKVQPAELEDSGVYFCASSLLTSGVADTQYFGPGTRLTVL.